These T cell receptor beta chains were read from a single sample in a study of radiation and T cells in renal cell carcinoma. TCRdb keeps only in-frame clones here, not all; method: immunoSEQ multiplex PCR. The sample includes over 60,000 clones, roughly 72% of them seen just once. Material: blood, obtained from a patient whose treatment included radiotherapy and nephrectomy. These receptors all stem from a man aged 55-75 years with renal cell carcinoma. Both conserved end residues are part of each CDR3. Each record gives: J gene, V gene, D gene, clone size, CDR3 DNA, CDR3 protein. A D gene is named only where the DNA matches it firmly. Expanded clones get a size class; other rows say once, few or many, or leave the size out.

TRBJ2-1 | TRBV7-9 | . | . | TGTGCCAGCATCGCAGGGACCTACAATGAGCAGTTCTTC | CASIAGTYNEQFF
TRBJ2-1 | TRBV11-3 | TRBD2 | few | TGTGCCAGCAGCTCGGGACTAGCGGGGACTGGGAATGAGCAGTTCTTC | CASSSGLAGTGNEQFF
TRBJ1-4 | TRBV10-3 | . | . | TGTGCCGTCTCCTCTGGCGCGACTAATGAAAAACTGTTTTTT | CAVSSGATNEKLFF
TRBJ2-1 | TRBV4-2 | . | once | TGTGCCAGCAGCCAGGAATCCAGCGGCAACTACAATGAGCAGTTCTTC | CASSQESSGNYNEQFF
TRBJ1-3 | TRBV4-1 | . | once | TGCGCCAGCAGCCAACCCATCTCTGGAAACACCATATATTTT | CASSQPISGNTIYF
TRBJ1-1 | TRBV2 | . | . | TGTGCCAGCATCGGGTCGCTGGCCCTCACTGAAGCTTTCTTT | CASIGSLALTEAFF
TRBJ1-1 | TRBV10-3 | TRBD1 | . | TGTGCCATCAGTGTAGAGGGGGCGGGGAACACTGAAGCTTTCTTT | CAISVEGAGNTEAFF
TRBJ2-5 | TRBV19 | TRBD1 | once | TGTGCCAGTAGTACAGATGGACAGGGGCAAGAGACCCAGTACTTC | CASSTDGQGQETQYF
TRBJ2-5 | TRBV19 | . | . | TGTGCCAGTAACCGCGGAGTCCGAGGGGAGACCCAGTACTTC | CASNRGVRGETQYF
TRBJ2-1 | TRBV10-1 | . | few | TGCGCCAGCAGTGAGTCCCGGGGCAGCTCCTACAATGAGCAGTTCTTC | CASSESRGSSYNEQFF
TRBJ2-2 | TRBV5-1 | . | few | TGCGCCAGCAGCTTGCGGGGGGCAGGCACCGGGGAGCTGTTTTTT | CASSLRGAGTGELFF
TRBJ1-1 | TRBV19 | . | few | TGTGCCAGTAGTGCCACAATGAACACTGAAGCTTTCTTT | CASSATMNTEAFF
TRBJ2-2 | TRBV2 | . | once | TGTGCCAGCAGCGACCAGGGGACCGGGGAGCTGTTTTTT | CASSDQGTGELFF
TRBJ2-1 | TRBV20-1 | . | . | TGCAGTCCGGCGGGTAATGAGCAGTTCTTC | CSPAGNEQFF
TRBJ2-3 | TRBV30 | . | . | TGTGCCTGGAGCGCACTAGATACGCAGTATTTT | CAWSALDTQYF
TRBJ1-1 | TRBV30 | . | few | TGTGCCTGGCGGACGTGGGGGAACACTGAAGCTTTCTTT | CAWRTWGNTEAFF
TRBJ2-2 | TRBV29-1 | . | once | TGCAGCGTTGAGTCGGGCGCCGGGGGCACCGGGGAGCTGTTTTTT | CSVESGAGGTGELFF
TRBJ2-5 | TRBV7-7 | TRBD1 | . | TGTGCCAGCAGCCTAACCGGGACAGAGCAAGAGACCCAGTACTTC | CASSLTGTEQETQYF
TRBJ1-1 | TRBV5-1 | TRBD1 | . | TGCGCCAGCAGCGAGGACAGGGGATTCACTGAAGCTTTCTTT | CASSEDRGFTEAFF
TRBJ2-2 | TRBV2 | . | . | TGTGCCAGCAGTGGACGACAGTCGAACACCGGGGAGCTGTTTTTT | CASSGRQSNTGELFF
TRBJ1-1 | TRBV19 | . | . | TGTGCCAGTAGTATGATCGGAAGGGGGAACACTGAAGCTTTCTTT | CASSMIGRGNTEAFF
TRBJ1-1 | TRBV15 | . | . | TGTGCCACCAGCAGAGAGCGGCTCACCGGGGCTTTCTTT | CATSRERLTGAFF